The 22 T cell receptor beta chains in this list originate from one sample, sequenced in a study of pediatric ulcerative colitis. Only in-frame clones appear in the TCRdb table, and some are missing; sequencing was by immunoSEQ multiplex PCR. Here the sample spans fewer than 15,000 clones, approximately 90% being singletons. The source material was blood. Receptor source: a boy between 10 and 17 years old with moderate ulcerative colitis.

This clone was seen only a few times. J is TRBJ1-5 and V is TRBV18; D unclear. V dropped 4 bases and J dropped 0 bases, with 10 bases sitting between them. The CDR3 covers 15 residues. Per the germline V gene, CDR1 is KGHSH and CDR2 is LQKENI. CDR3 protein: CASSLERNSNQPQHF. The CDR3 coding sequence is TGTGCCAGCTCACTGGAGAGAAATAGCAATCAGCCCCAGCATTTT.

This chain connects TRBV11-3 to TRBJ1-1, with a tentative D call TRBD1 (6 bases). The germline V gene encodes CDR1 SGHNT and CDR2 YENEEA. Trimming stripped 2 bases from V and 2 bases from J, with 12 bases between. The CDR3 loop spans 15 amino acids. This CDR3 reads CASSLISGANTEAFF. CDR3 DNA: TGTGCCAGCAGCTTAATCTCGGGGGCTAACACTGAAGCTTTCTTT. The variable domain in full, with the rest retrieved from reference TRBV11-3 and TRBJ1-1, is EAGVVQSPRYKIIEKKQPVAFWCNPISGHNTLYWYLQNLGQGPELLIRYENEEAVDDSQLPKDRFSAERLKGVDSTLKIQPAELGDSAVYLCASSLISGANTEAFFGQGTRLTVV.

The rearrangement uses TRBV10-1 and TRBJ2-1, with 10 nucleotides matching TRBD2. J was trimmed by 4 bases and V by 2 bases; bases with no gene match: 5. This CDR3 is built from 16 residues. CDR1 is WNHNN, CDR2 SYGVQD, per germline (reference sequence). The CDR3 spells CASSEGTSGDYNEQFF. CDR3 coding DNA: TGCGCCAGCAGTGAGGGAACTAGCGGGGATTACAATGAGCAGTTCTTC.

Here the CDR3 DNA reads TGTGCCAGCAGTGAGGGCAGGGGGAAGAAGTTGTATGGCTACACCTTC. It is translated as CASSEGRGKKLYGYTF. The gene calls are TRBV6-1 and TRBJ1-2; 7 nucleotides agree with TRBD1. CDR3 length equals 16 residues. V lost 3 bases and J lost 5; bases outside the gene matches: 12. Per germline, CDR1 MNHNS and CDR2 SASEGT.

The CDR3 region has the DNA TGCGCCAGCAGTTTCACTACGAACTATGGCTACACCTTC. Protein product: CASSFTTNYGYTF. V gene TRBV5-1 combines with J gene TRBJ1-2, with D hard to call. The CDR3 sequence is 13 residues long. Germline V lookup: CDR1 SGHRS, CDR2 YFSETQ. The V gene lost 5 bases and the J gene lost 2 bases, with 10 bases spanning the gap.

CDR3 DNA: TGTGCCAGCTCACAGGGGACTGGAAACACCATATATTTT. This sequence encodes CASSQGTGNTIYF. The chain uses TRBV18 and TRBJ1-3; maybe TRBD1 (5 bases). V lost 4 bases to trimming and J lost 2 bases, with 6 bases between them. Per germline, CDR1 KGHSH and CDR2 LQKENI. This CDR3 region has 13 residues.

The chain recombines TRBV28 with TRBJ2-1, with a weak D call TRBD1 (5 bases). Germline V lookup: CDR1 MDHEN, CDR2 SYDVKM. V was clipped by 2 bases and J by 7 bases, with 12 bases between them. The CDR3 is 14 residues long. In nucleotides, the CDR3 is TGTGCCAGCAGTTTAGGGGCCGTTTGGAATGAGCAGTTCTTC. Translating it yields CASSLGAVWNEQFF.

V is TRBV28 and J is TRBJ2-5; 7 bases are a match to TRBD1. CDR3 length equals 15 residues. The J segment lost 0 bases and the V segment lost 6 bases, leaving 7 bases of the junction unmatched. Per the germline V gene, CDR1 is MDHEN and CDR2 is SYDVKM. CDR3 region: CASSSEGANQETQYF. In DNA, the CDR3 is TGTGCCAGCAGCTCCGAGGGGGCGAACCAAGAGACCCAGTACTTC.

This clone was observed once. The V call is TRBV5-5, the J call TRBJ2-7, with 8 bases that match TRBD1. The V segment lost 0 bases and the J segment 3 bases; nucleotides outside the gene matches: 11. The CDR3 contains 17 residues. Germline V gene sequence: CDR1 SGHKS, CDR2 YYEKEE (reference sequence). The CDR3 nucleotides are TGTGCCAGCAGCTTGGCAAGCGTTGGGACAGGCGGCTACGAGCAGTACTTC. It codes for CASSLASVGTGGYEQYF.

The chain employs TRBV18 and TRBJ2-2; D gene unclear. CDR3 length equals 13 residues. V dropped 0 bases and J dropped 4 bases, with 3 bases sitting between them. CDR1 KGHSH and CDR2 LQKENI come from the germline V gene. The CDR3 spells CASSPPSTGELFF. CDR3 nucleotide sequence: TGTGCCAGCTCACCACCGTCCACCGGGGAGCTGTTTTTT.

The rearrangement uses TRBV28 and TRBJ2-7; weak D call: TRBD2 (6 bases). Germline assignment: CDR1 MDHEN and CDR2 SYDVKM. V was pared by 5 bases and J by 2 bases, with 13 bases between. The CDR3 length is 14 residues. The CDR3 sequence is CASSPARGPYEQYF. DNA for the CDR3: TGTGCCAGCAGTCCGGCGCGGGGTCCCTACGAGCAGTACTTC.

The chain couples TRBV6-6 to TRBJ1-5; D call uncertain. This CDR3 has 11 residues. V was shortened by 4 bases and J by 15 bases, with 13 bases between the two germline ends. CDR1 is MNHNY, CDR2 SVGAGI, per germline (reference sequence). The CDR3 nucleotides are TGTGCCAGCAGTTCCTACCCTTTTTCGCATTTT. Translated, it gives CASSSYPFSHF.

The chain uses TRBV28 and TRBJ2-1, with D perhaps matching TRBD2 (5 bases). The CDR3 is 13 residues long. Germline V gene data show CDR1 as MDHEN and CDR2 as SYDVKM. Between the trimmed V and J ends, which lost 3 bases and 6 bases, there was a span of 9 bases. The CDR3 loop reads CASSFRDGNEQFF. CDR3 nucleotide sequence: TGTGCCAGCAGTTTTCGGGATGGCAATGAGCAGTTCTTC.

This chain links TRBV6-4 with TRBJ1-1, with D perhaps matching TRBD1 (6 bases). CDR1 and CDR2 (germline): MRHNA, SNTAGT. V gave up 6 bases and J gave up 4 bases, with 18 bases separating them. There are 15 residues in the CDR3. CDR3 amino acids: CASRAEGGMGTEAFF. CDR3 sequence (DNA): TGTGCCAGCAGGGCAGAGGGGGGCATGGGCACTGAAGCTTTCTTT.

The chain is built from TRBV28 and TRBJ2-6; 7 positions agree with TRBD1. V dropped 6 bases and J dropped 0; count of bases not matched to a gene: 17. The germline gives CDR1 MDHEN, CDR2 SYDVKM. The CDR3 is 20 residues long. CDR3 in amino acids: CASSRKTGLRGPSGANVLTF. The CDR3 bases are TGTGCCAGCAGCCGAAAGACAGGGCTAAGGGGCCCCTCTGGGGCCAACGTCCTGACTTTC.

The chain recombines TRBV5-4 with TRBJ2-2, with TRBD1 as a possible D gene (5 bases). In germline, CDR1 is SGHNT, CDR2 YYREEE (reference sequence). V dropped 0 bases and J dropped 2 bases, with 11 bases sitting between them. CDR3 length equals 16 residues. CDR3 sequence reads: CASSLGSGLNTGELFF. CDR3 nucleotide sequence: TGTGCCAGCAGCTTGGGTTCAGGGTTAAACACCGGGGAGCTGTTTTTT.

V gene TRBV5-1 combines with J gene TRBJ1-1; 7 bases fit TRBD1. The CDR3 runs 15 residues. Looked up from germline, CDR1 is SGHRS and CDR2 is YFSETQ. Losses at the gene ends were 4 bases for V and 3 bases for J; bases not matched to a gene: 9. The DNA of the CDR3 is TGCGCCAGCAGCACCCGACAGGGTTGGGACACTGAAGCTTTCTTT. Translation: CASSTRQGWDTEAFF.

V usage is TRBV6-1 and J usage is TRBJ2-5; D is undetermined. The CDR3 covers 12 residues. The V end was cut by 4 bases, the J end by 4 bases, with 7 bases between. Germline CDR1 reads MNHNS; CDR2 reads SASEGT. The CDR3 DNA reads TGTGCCAGCAGTGGATGGTTAGAGACCCAGTACTTC. This encodes CASSGWLETQYF.

The rearrangement uses TRBV9 and TRBJ2-5; 11 bases match TRBD2. With 3 bases clipped from V and 5 bases from J, the junction kept 6 bases outside the gene matches. Germline values: CDR1 SGDLS, CDR2 YYNGEE. This CDR3 comprises 15 residues. The CDR3 loop reads CASSDSGGARETQYF. In DNA form, the CDR3 reads TGTGCCAGCAGCGATAGCGGGGGGGCTCGGGAGACCCAGTACTTC.

In the case of this clone: Other nucleotide sequences in the sample specify the same CDR3. The V call is TRBV5-1, the J call TRBJ2-7, with unresolved D. Per the germline V gene, CDR1 is SGHRS and CDR2 is YFSETQ. This CDR3 has 12 residues. Trimming removed 1 base from V and 4 bases from J, with 6 bases in between. In DNA, the CDR3 is TGCGCCAGCAGCTTGACCGCATACGAGCAGTACTTC. Protein: CASSLTAYEQYF.

This clone was recorded a few times. The chain carries TRBV11-3 and TRBJ2-1; no firm D call. The CDR3 loop spans 12 amino acids. CDR1 SGHNT and CDR2 YENEEA come from the germline V gene. V lost 4 bases and J lost 7, with 8 bases in between. The CDR3 DNA reads TGTGCCAGCAGCTCACAGAAAAATGAGCAGTTCTTC. This codes for CASSSQKNEQFF.

The chain links TRBV7-9 to TRBJ1-1; D gene ambiguous. Per the germline V gene, CDR1 is SEHNR and CDR2 is FQNEAQ (reference sequence). With 4 bases removed from V and 6 bases from J, the gap between germline ends came to 12 bases. The CDR3 covers 13 residues. CDR3 in amino acids: CASSWRDEAEAFF. CDR3 DNA: TGTGCCAGCAGCTGGCGCGACGAGGCTGAAGCTTTCTTT.